The sequence of this TCR beta chain was determined in a study of beta chain features in type 1 diabetes. Study-level points and caveats: Shorter TCRB CDR3s, moderately but significantly so, were found in Type 1 diabetes patients in all four CD4+ subsets. VDJ junctions sequenced from type 1 diabetes patients showed fewer insertions and more deletions.

The trim removed 5 bases at V and 3 bases at J, leaving 11 bases unmatched. Germline loops: CDR1 PRHDT, CDR2 FYEKMQ (reference sequence). CDR3 size: 16 residues. On this clone: The antigen remains undetermined.

Sequenced material consisted of expressed TCRB transcripts (all of the isolated RNA was reverse transcribed). Clones were read by immunoSEQ multiplex PCR, and TCRdb kept only the in-frame ones, dropping some. The sample carries 600,000 or so clones, roughly 12% recorded once. Source material: naive CD4+ T cells from blood. The TCR was taken from a man aged 25-45 years with type 1 diabetes. V is TRBV13 and J is TRBJ2-7; 9 bases line up with TRBD1. The CDR3 region has the DNA TGTGCCAGCAGCGGGGGCCGGGGACAGGGTATCTACGAGCAGTACTTC. Translated: CASSGGRGQGIYEQYF. The full variable domain, in which reference TRBV13 and TRBJ2-7 provide the parts outside the CDR3, is AAGVIQSPRHLIKEKRETATLKCYPIPRHDTVYWYQQGPGQDPQFLISFYEKMQSDKGSIPDRFSAQQFSDYHSELNMSSLELGDSALYFCASSGGRGQGIYEQYFGPGTRLTVT.